These 18 T cell receptor beta chains were all obtained from the same sample, sequenced in a study of T cells in Graves' hyperthyroidism and ophthalmopathy. TCR beta CDR3 regions were amplified from RNA transcripts. Carried out on the TCR CDR3, a first-round RT-PCR used the HTBI primer set. TCRdb re-analysed the multiplex PCR reads in MiXCR, keeping a single row per CDR3 protein. Among under 300,000 distinct CDR3 sequences listed, more than 10% were seen once. Material: blood. These receptors came from a woman under 40 with Graves' hyperthyroidism that later progressed to Graves' ophthalmopathy.

This clonotype appeared a few times. The chain couples TRBV4-2 to TRBJ2-3; D call uncertain. The germline V and J ends were trimmed by 3 bases and 2 bases, with 6 bases remaining between them. Looked up from germline, CDR1 is LGHNA and CDR2 is YNFKEQ. The CDR3 has 13 amino acids. The CDR3 region has the DNA TGTGCCAGCAGCCACGGGCCCACAGATACGCAGTATTTT. As protein: CASSHGPTDTQYF.

This chain joins TRBV6-2 or TRBV6-3 and TRBJ1-1; D might be TRBD1 (5 bases). CDR3 length: 15 amino acids. V was trimmed by 4 bases and J by 5 bases, leaving 17 bases between them. CDR1 is MNHEY and CDR2 is SVGEGT in the germline V gene. The CDR3 loop is CASSSPGRTRTEAFF. The DNA of the CDR3 is TGTGCCAGCAGTTCCCCGGGACGGACGAGGACTGAAGCTTTCTTT.

The gene calls are TRBV4-2 and TRBJ2-5; TRBD2 matches at 12 bases. The V and J ends lost 2 bases and 5 bases, in that order; junction bases with no gene match: 9. Per the germline V gene, CDR1 is LGHNA and CDR2 is YNFKEQ. CDR3 length: 17 amino acids. The CDR3 spells CASSQPTSGSEWETQYF. CDR3 bases: TGTGCCAGCAGCCAACCGACTAGCGGGAGTGAGTGGGAGACCCAGTACTTC.

This clonotype appeared many times. V usage is TRBV6-6 and J usage is TRBJ1-6; 9 bases are shared with TRBD1. This CDR3 region has 14 residues. V was pared by 2 bases and J by 7 bases, with 0 bases of the junction left unmatched. Germline CDR1 MNHNY, CDR2 SVGAGI (reference sequence). CDR3 bases: TGTGCCAGCAGTTACGACAGGGGGAATTCACCCCTCCACTTT. It translates to CASSYDRGNSPLHF.

This clonotype came up many times. The chain combines TRBV6-2 or TRBV6-3 with TRBJ1-1; TRBD1 matches 8 bases. Trimming removed 7 bases from V and 1 base from J; junction bases left unmatched: 5. The CDR3 is 14 amino acids. Per the germline V gene, CDR1 is MNHEY and CDR2 is SVGEGT. The CDR3, as DNA: TGTGCCAGCACTCAGGACAGGGAGAACACTGAAGCTTTCTTT. Translated, it gives CASTQDRENTEAFF.

As concerns this clonotype: This may be a read error: a much more frequent sequence differs by one nucleotide. This chain joins TRBV3-1 and TRBJ1-1, with TRBD1 matching over 8 bases. Germline V CDR1 and CDR2: LGHDT, YNNKEL (reference sequence). The CDR3 loop spans 16 amino acids. The ends lost 4 bases at V and 2 bases at J; junction bases unmatched: 9. The CDR3 region has the DNA TGTGCCAGCAGCCTTATCATCGGGACAGGCAACACTGAAGCTTTCTTT. It codes for CASSLIIGTGNTEAFF.

This clonotype was counted ten times or more. The V gene is TRBV28, the J gene TRBJ2-1, with D tentatively TRBD2 (6 bases). Germline CDR1 and CDR2: MDHEN and SYDVKM. The CDR3 is 16 residues long. Trimming pared 5 bases from V and 1 base from J, leaving 15 bases between. For the CDR3, the DNA is TGTGCCAGCAGTAGCAGCGGGTACGAGTCCTACAATGAGCAGTTCTTC. It specifies CASSSSGYESYNEQFF.

This clonotype was observed many times. The chain links TRBV11-2 to TRBJ2-3; 7 bases line up with TRBD2. Trimming removed 4 bases from V and 1 base from J; junction bases left unmatched: 2. The CDR3 is made up of 14 amino acids. Looked up from germline, CDR1 is SGHAT and CDR2 is FQNNGV. In nucleotides, the CDR3 is TGTGCCAGCAGCTACACTAGCGGCACAGATACGCAGTATTTT. Translating gives CASSYTSGTDTQYF. Combining the CDR3 with reference TRBV11-2 and TRBJ2-3 gives the whole variable domain EAGVAQSPRYKIIEKRQSVAFWCNPISGHATLYWYQQILGQGPKLLIQFQNNGVVDDSQLPKDRFSAERLKGVDSTLKIQPAKLEDSAVYLCASSYTSGTDTQYFGPGTRLTVL.

This clonotype was seen a handful of times. The chain couples TRBV19 to TRBJ2-3, with 11 nucleotides matching TRBD1. The junction had 11 bases not matched to a gene; V was cut back by 5 bases and J by 7 bases. Looked up from germline, CDR1 is LNHDA and CDR2 is SQIVND (reference sequence). This CDR3 comprises 16 residues. Here the CDR3 reads CASSAPGQGGRNTQYF. CDR3 coding DNA: TGTGCCAGTAGTGCTCCGGGACAGGGGGGTAGAAATACGCAGTATTTT.

This clonotype came up many times. This chain connects TRBV15 to TRBJ2-5; D might be TRBD2 (5 bases). CDR1 and CDR2 from the germline V gene are LNHNV and YYDKDF (reference sequence). Trimming removed 0 bases from V and 5 bases from J, with 13 bases in between. The length of the CDR3 is 15 residues. This CDR3 reads CATSREAGGGETQYF. In nucleotides, the CDR3 is TGTGCCACCAGCAGAGAGGCCGGAGGTGGGGAGACCCAGTACTTC.

This clonotype was recorded at least ten times. The genes are TRBV7-9 and TRBJ1-1; no firm D call. Germline V gene data show CDR1 as SEHNR and CDR2 as FQNEAQ (reference sequence). CDR3 length equals 15 residues. Deletions cut 1 base from V and 3 bases from J, with 12 bases between. The CDR3 loop reads CASSLVGVGYTEAFF. The DNA of the CDR3 is TGTGCCAGCAGCTTAGTCGGGGTTGGGTACACTGAAGCTTTCTTT.

In its sample, this clonotype was seen many times. J is TRBJ1-2 and V is TRBV7-2; 8 bases are a match to TRBD1. The V gene's germline CDR1 is SGHTA and CDR2 FQGNSA. The V segment lost 6 bases and the J segment 8 bases; nucleotides outside the gene matches: 11. The CDR3 sequence is 14 residues long. CDR3 sequence reads: CASRPTGADRGYTF. The DNA for the CDR3 is TGTGCCAGCAGACCGACAGGGGCTGATCGGGGCTACACCTTC.

This clonotype was recorded many times. V and J are TRBV7-3 and TRBJ2-1; TRBD2 agrees at 8 bases. V lost 3 bases and J lost 5; bases outside the gene matches: 6. Germline V CDR1 and CDR2: SGHTA, FQGTGA. The CDR3 is made up of 15 amino acids. Here the CDR3 reads CASSLGSGINNEQFF. The DNA of the CDR3 is TGTGCCAGCAGCTTGGGTAGCGGGATTAACAATGAGCAGTTCTTC.

This clonotype has ten or more counts. The chain has TRBV7-9 and TRBJ2-5; 8 bases are a match to TRBD2. Germline CDR1 SEHNR, CDR2 FQNEAQ (reference sequence). The V gene end was trimmed by 5 bases and the J gene end by 5 bases; junction bases not matched to a gene: 10. CDR3 length: 15 amino acids. CDR3 region: CASSASGSGGETQYF. The CDR3 DNA sequence: TGTGCCAGCAGCGCCAGCGGGTCGGGGGGGGAGACCCAGTACTTC.

A few counts support this clonotype. The chain joins TRBV27 to TRBJ1-2; D unresolved. The CDR3 runs 15 residues. V gave up 3 bases and J gave up 2 bases, with 13 bases separating them. Germline assignment: CDR1 MNHEY and CDR2 SMNVEV (reference sequence). In DNA form, the CDR3 reads TGTGCCAGCAGTTTCTCCACCTCGGCGAACTATGGCTACACCTTC. The encoded protein is CASSFSTSANYGYTF.

This clonotype showed up just a few times. The rearrangement joins TRBV9 to TRBJ2-3, with a weak D call TRBD2 (6 bases). Germline V gives CDR1 SGDLS, CDR2 YYNGEE. V lost 3 bases, J lost 4 bases, and 12 bases lay in between. CDR3 length equals 14 residues. The CDR3 nucleotides are TGTGCCAGCAGCGCACCGGGAGTTCCAGATACGCAGTATTTT. Translating gives CASSAPGVPDTQYF.

With respect to this clonotype: A much larger clone sits a single nucleotide away, making a read error possible. This rearrangement joins TRBV28 to TRBJ2-3; TRBD2 is a possible D gene (5 bases). CDR1 and CDR2 (germline): MDHEN, SYDVKM. The CDR3 is 14 amino acids. CDR3 region: CASGLRERTDTQYF. In nucleotides, the CDR3 is TGTGCCAGCGGTTTACGGGAACGCACAGATACGCAGTATTTT.

This clonotype was detected many times. This sequence joins TRBV7-2 and TRBJ2-7, with 7 nucleotides matching TRBD1. Losses at the gene ends were 1 base for V and 6 bases for J; bases not matched to a gene: 9. Germline V gene lookup returns CDR1 SGHTA and CDR2 FQGNSA. This CDR3 has 15 residues. This CDR3 reads CASSLGGTAPAEQYF. DNA of the CDR3: TGTGCCAGCAGCTTAGGGGGGACAGCCCCGGCCGAGCAGTACTTC. Full variable domain (rest looked up from reference TRBV7-2 and TRBJ2-7): GAGVSQSPSNKVTEKGKDVELRCDPISGHTALYWYRQSLGQGLEFLIYFQGNSAPDKSGLPSDRFSAERTGGSVSTLTIQRTQQEDSAVYLCASSLGGTAPAEQYFGPGTRLTVT.